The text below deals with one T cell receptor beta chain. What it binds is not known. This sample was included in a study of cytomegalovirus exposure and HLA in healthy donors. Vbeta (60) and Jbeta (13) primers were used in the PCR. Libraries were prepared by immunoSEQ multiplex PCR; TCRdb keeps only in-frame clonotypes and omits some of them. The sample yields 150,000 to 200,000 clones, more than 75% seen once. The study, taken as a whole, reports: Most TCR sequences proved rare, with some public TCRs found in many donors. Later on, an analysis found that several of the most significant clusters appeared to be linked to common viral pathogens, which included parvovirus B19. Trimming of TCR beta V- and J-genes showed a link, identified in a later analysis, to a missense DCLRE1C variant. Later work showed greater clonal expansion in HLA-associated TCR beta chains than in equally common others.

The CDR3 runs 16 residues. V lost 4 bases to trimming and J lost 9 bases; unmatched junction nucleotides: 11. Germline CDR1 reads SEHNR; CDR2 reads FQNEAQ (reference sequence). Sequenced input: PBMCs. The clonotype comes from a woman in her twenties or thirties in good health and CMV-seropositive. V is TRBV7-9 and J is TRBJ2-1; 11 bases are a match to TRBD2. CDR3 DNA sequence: TGTGCCAGCAGCTACCGACGACTAGCGGGGAAGCGTGAGCAGTTCTTC. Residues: CASSYRRLAGKREQFF.